The rows below give T cell receptor beta chains drawn from one sample of a study of T cell changes during pregnancy in multiple sclerosis. Libraries were prepared by immunoSEQ multiplex PCR; TCRdb keeps only in-frame clonotypes and omits some of them. This table has around 70,000 clones, about 90% appearing once. Specimen: peripheral blood, collected in the first trimester of pregnancy. These receptors all stem from a female donor in good health, enrolled as a control in a pregnancy study. Both conserved end residues are part of each CDR3. Fields, in order: D gene, V gene, clone size, J gene, CDR3 DNA, CDR3 protein. D genes are given only for firm matches. Not all rows give a size; the values are once, few, many and, for expanded clones, a class.

>TRBD1|TRBV6-1|NA|TRBJ2-7
TGTGCCAGCAGAAGAGACAGGGAATTTGCCTACGAGCAGTACTTC
CASRRDREFAYEQYF
>NA|TRBV7-9|NA|TRBJ2-1
TGTGCCAGCAGCTTCCTGGGTGGGGGTAGCGGATACAATGAGCAGTTCTTC
CASSFLGGGSGYNEQFF
>TRBD1|TRBV6-1|NA|TRBJ1-2
TGTGCCAGCAGTCCTGGACAGGGTCGGAGCTATGGCTACACCTTC
CASSPGQGRSYGYTF
>TRBD1|TRBV18|NA|TRBJ1-1
TGTGCCAGCTCAGGAGTACAGGGGATTGAAGCTTTCTTT
CASSGVQGIEAFF
>NA|TRBV28|NA|TRBJ2-2
TGTGCCAGTGTCTCTGTCACCGGGGAGCTGTTTTTT
CASVSVTGELFF
>NA|TRBV5-1|NA|TRBJ2-1
TGCGCCAGCAGCTGGGGCGGGAACTCCAATGAGCAGTTCTTC
CASSWGGNSNEQFF
>TRBD2|TRBV20-1|NA|TRBJ2-7
TGCAGTGCTAGGGGGACTAGCGGGGATTACTTC
CSARGTSGDYF
>NA|TRBV4-1|NA|TRBJ2-3
TGCGCCAGCAGCCAAGAGCGGGGCACAGATACGCAGTATTTT
CASSQERGTDTQYF
>TRBD1|TRBV4-1|NA|TRBJ2-7
TGCGCCAGCAGCCAATCCGGGACAGGGGGCCACGAGCAGTACTTC
CASSQSGTGGHEQYF
>NA|TRBV7-9|NA|TRBJ1-1
TGTGCCAGCAGCGGGGGGGATCGGACAGCTGAAGCTTTCTTT
CASSGGDRTAEAFF
>NA|TRBV7-2|once|TRBJ2-7
TGTGCCAGCAGCCCCCCCAAAGGGGGCTCCTACGAGCAGTACTTC
CASSPPKGGSYEQYF
>NA|TRBV4-1|NA|TRBJ2-5
TGCGCCAGCAGCCAAGGGTTGCGGCGGGAGACCCAGTACTTC
CASSQGLRRETQYF
>TRBD1|TRBV6-1|NA|TRBJ2-7
TGTGCCAGCAGTGAACGGACAGGGGGCTCCTACGAGCAGTACTTC
CASSERTGGSYEQYF
>NA|TRBV6-6|NA|TRBJ1-3
TGTGCCAGCAGTTACAACAGGGAGGGAAACACCATATATTTT
CASSYNREGNTIYF
>NA|TRBV25-1|NA|TRBJ2-1
TGTGCCAGCAGTGAAATCCGACCGGGACTGGGGTACAATGAGCAGTTCTTC
CASSEIRPGLGYNEQFF
>TRBD2|TRBV7-6|NA|TRBJ2-5
TGTGCCAGCAGCCTACGACTAGCGGTTGGGGAGACCCAGTACTTC
CASSLRLAVGETQYF
>NA|TRBV1|NA|TRBJ2-1
TGCACCAGCAGCCACGCCCAGGGCGGGAAGCCCGATGAGCAGTTCTTC
CTSSHAQGGKPDEQFF
>TRBD1|TRBV27|NA|TRBJ2-7
TGTGCCAGCAGTTTTACGACAGGGCGACGGGAGCAGTACTTC
CASSFTTGRREQYF
>TRBD2|TRBV13|NA|TRBJ2-1
TGTGCCAGCAGATCCGGGACTAGCAATTATGAGCAGTTCTTC
CASRSGTSNYEQFF
>TRBD1|TRBV5-6|NA|TRBJ2-7
TGTGCCAGCAGCCTAACGACAGGGGGCGGGGCGGGGCCCTACGAGCAGTACTTC
CASSLTTGGGAGPYEQYF
>NA|TRBV9|NA|TRBJ2-7
TGTGCCAGCAGCGTAGGTCGAGAGAGCTCCTACGAGCAGTACTTC
CASSVGRESSYEQYF
>TRBD2|TRBV9|once|TRBJ2-3
TGTGCCAGCAGCCCGACTTTGGGTAGCGGGAGTGCCGATACGCAGTATTTT
CASSPTLGSGSADTQYF
>TRBD1|TRBV5-7|NA|TRBJ2-2
TGTGCCAGCAGCCATATAGACAGGGGGCGGGTGGACACCGGGGAGCTGTTTTTT
CASSHIDRGRVDTGELFF
>TRBD2|TRBV2|NA|TRBJ2-1
TGTGCCAGCAGGTTTTCTAGCGGGGGGGGAAAGCAGTTCTTC
CASRFSSGGGKQFF
>TRBD1|TRBV4-1|NA|TRBJ1-5
TGCGCCAGCAGCCAAGGTTCAGGGGGCCATCAGCCCCAGCATTTT
CASSQGSGGHQPQHF
>NA|TRBV7-8|NA|TRBJ2-7
TGTGCCAGCAGCTTATACAGCTACGAGCAGTACTTC
CASSLYSYEQYF
>TRBD1|TRBV6-6|NA|TRBJ2-7
TGTGCCAGCAGCCCAAACGGACAGGGAGGCTCCTACGAGCAGTACTTC
CASSPNGQGGSYEQYF
>NA|TRBV27|NA|TRBJ2-1
TGTGCCAGCAGCGGGTGGACCTACAATGAGCAGTTCTTC
CASSGWTYNEQFF
>NA|TRBV7-8|NA|TRBJ2-5
TGTGCCAGCAGCTTAGCGTTGGCAGGGGTGCCCCAAGAGACCCAGTACTTC
CASSLALAGVPQETQYF
>NA|TRBV7-9|NA|TRBJ2-1
TGTGCCAGCAGCTTATTGGGTCCCAGGGCTGAGCAGTTCTTC
CASSLLGPRAEQFF
>TRBD1|TRBV15|NA|TRBJ1-5
TGTGCCACCAGCAGAGGACTCAGGACAGGGGGCTACCAGCCCCAGCATTTT
CATSRGLRTGGYQPQHF
>NA|TRBV11-2|once|TRBJ2-7
TGTGCCAGCAGCTCCGTAGCCACCTACGAGCAGTACTTC
CASSSVATYEQYF
>NA|TRBV27|NA|TRBJ2-2
TGTGCCAGCAGTTACCAGACAGGCACCGGGGAGCTGTTTTTT
CASSYQTGTGELFF
>TRBD2|TRBV15|few|TRBJ2-7
TGTGCCACCAGCAGAGATCGAGCGGGAGGTCGCGAGCAGTACTTC
CATSRDRAGGREQYF
>NA|TRBV28|NA|TRBJ1-1
TGTGCCAGCAGTTTTGCCGGACGGGGGAGTGAAGCTTTCTTT
CASSFAGRGSEAFF
>NA|TRBV2|few|TRBJ1-5
TGTGCCAGCTCGTCGGGGGGATTGGGGGATCAGCCCCAGCATTTT
CASSSGGLGDQPQHF
>TRBD2|TRBV28|NA|TRBJ2-7
TGTGCCAGCAGTCCCACCTCATTGGGTAGCGGGACCTACGAGCAGTACTTC
CASSPTSLGSGTYEQYF
>NA|TRBV27|NA|TRBJ2-7
TGTGCCAGCAGTTTATCCACATTCTCCTACGAGCAGTACTTC
CASSLSTFSYEQYF
>TRBD1|TRBV10-3|NA|TRBJ2-6
TGTGCCATCTCCGGGACAGGGAGGAGTGGGGCCAACGTCCTGACTTTC
CAISGTGRSGANVLTF
>TRBD2|TRBV14|NA|TRBJ2-1
TGTGCCACCGGGCTAGCGGTCTACAATGAGCAGTTCTTC
CATGLAVYNEQFF
>TRBD2|TRBV19|NA|TRBJ2-1
TGTGCCAGTACCCAGGGACTAGCGGGAGGAGGATCTAATGAGCAGTTCTTC
CASTQGLAGGGSNEQFF
>TRBD1|TRBV5-4|once|TRBJ2-1
TGTGCCAGCAGGCTGGGGACAGGGAAGGGCAATGAGCAGTTCTTC
CASRLGTGKGNEQFF
>TRBD2|TRBV28|NA|TRBJ2-2
TGTGCCAGCAGTTCAAAGCGGGAGTGGATCGGGGAGCTGTTTTTT
CASSSKREWIGELFF
>NA|TRBV19|NA|TRBJ2-7
TGTGCCAGCTCCCCCTCTGGACGAGACAGTGGATCCTACGAGCAGTACTTC
CASSPSGRDSGSYEQYF
>TRBD1|TRBV4-1|NA|TRBJ1-5
TGCGCCAGCAGCCAAATTCTACGGGACAGAATGAATCAGCCCCAGCATTTT
CASSQILRDRMNQPQHF
>NA|TRBV2|NA|TRBJ2-6
TGTGCCAGCAGTGTAAGGGGCTCTGGGGCCAACGTCCTGACTTTC
CASSVRGSGANVLTF
>TRBD1|TRBV11-3|NA|TRBJ2-2
TGTGCCAGCAGTTTGGGACAGGGAGAGGGCGGGGAGCTGTTTTTT
CASSLGQGEGGELFF
>NA|TRBV28|NA|TRBJ2-7
TGTGCTACCGGAGACGGCTCCTACGAGCAGTACTTC
CATGDGSYEQYF
>NA|TRBV28|NA|TRBJ1-2
TGTGCCAGCAGGAACCCGAGGGAGTTCTATGGCTACACCTTC
CASRNPREFYGYTF
>NA|TRBV19|NA|TRBJ1-5
TGTGCCAGTAGCACAGGACGGACCTTGAATCAGCCCCAGCATTTT
CASSTGRTLNQPQHF
>NA|TRBV11-1|medium-sized|TRBJ1-3
TGTGCCAGCAGCTTAGGCGGGCTTCACTCTGGAAACACCATATATTTT
CASSLGGLHSGNTIYF
>TRBD2|TRBV29-1|NA|TRBJ2-3
TGCAGCGTTGAAGGGTCAGCGGGAGGGCCCGCAGATACGCAGTATTTT
CSVEGSAGGPADTQYF
>NA|TRBV13|NA|TRBJ1-5
TGTGCCAGCAGCTTAGGACCAGGCGGGCAGCCCCAGCATTTT
CASSLGPGGQPQHF
>NA|TRBV21-1|NA|TRBJ2-7
TGTGCCAGCAGCAAAGCAACTAGCGGGAGGCGTTCCTACGAGCAGTACTTC
CASSKATSGRRSYEQYF
>NA|TRBV25-1|large|TRBJ1-5
TGTGCCAGCAGTGGCCACAGGGACAATCAGCCCCAGCATTTT
CASSGHRDNQPQHF
>NA|TRBV6-5|NA|TRBJ2-5
TGTGCCAGCAGTTACTCGACGGGGGAGGACGGTTGGGAGCAGTACTTC
CASSYSTGEDGWEQYF
>NA|TRBV5-5|NA|TRBJ2-7
TGTGCCAGCAGCTTGGCTTGGAGCGTCACCTTCTTCTACGAGCAGTACTTC
CASSLAWSVTFFYEQYF
>NA|TRBV9|NA|TRBJ2-3
TGTGCCAGCAGCCCCTCGGGACATCCGGGAGATACGCAGTATTTT
CASSPSGHPGDTQYF
>TRBD2|TRBV5-4|NA|TRBJ2-5
TGTGCCAGCAGCTTGTATCTAGCGGGAGGGGAGGAGACCCAGTACTTC
CASSLYLAGGEETQYF